The T cell receptor (beta chain) described here comes from a study of blood T cell repertoires in COVID-19. In germline, CDR1 is LGHDT, CDR2 YNNKEL (reference sequence). The CDR3 length is 15 residues. V dropped 1 base and J dropped 2; count of bases not matched to a gene: 2. Sequencing used immunoSEQ multiplex PCR; TCRdb keeps in-frame clones, though not all of them. The sample includes about 310,000 clones, 70% to 90% of them seen just once. Cohort assignment relied on participant-reported clinical history. Recovery meant two consecutive negative NP/OP PCR tests, professional clearance, or resolved symptoms.

The sequencing input was PBMCs or T cells enriched from blood (not recorded which). The chain links TRBV3-1 (or the pseudogene TRBV3-2) to TRBJ2-1; 7 bases are a match to TRBD2. The sequence was collected from a woman aged 40 to 50 who had recovered from COVID-19. The CDR3 sequence is CASSQGGGTYNEQFF. CDR3 in DNA: TGTGCCAGCAGCCAAGGGGGGGGTACCTACAATGAGCAGTTCTTC.